These 11 T cell receptor beta chains were sequenced from one sample in a study of regulatory T cells in long-lasting Graves disease. The time point denotes: newly diagnosed GD, antithyroid drugs for less than 3 months. PBMC RNA served as the TCR library source. Libraries of TCR beta came from iRepertoire HTBI primers plus Arm-PCR of CDR3 regions. One entry per CDR3 protein results from TCRdb running MiXCR on the multiplex PCR reads. The table has approximately 350,000 distinct CDR3 sequences, approximately 15% seen once. The same data also contributed to another study, on T cells in Graves' hyperthyroidism and ophthalmopathy.

Here the sequenced sample was peripheral blood mononuclear cells (PBMCs), taken at new diagnosis, from a patient treated with antithyroid drugs. The receptor source for this set is a man aged 35-49 years with Graves disease.

This chain uses TRBV6-5 with TRBJ1-2, with D possibly matching TRBD1 (5 bases). Germline V gene lookup returns CDR1 MNHEY and CDR2 SVGAGI. V was trimmed by 4 bases and J by 5 bases, leaving 14 bases between them. The CDR3 totals 14 residues. This CDR3 is CASSLRQQRYGYTF. DNA of the CDR3: TGTGCCAGCAGTTTAAGACAGCAGCGATATGGCTACACCTTC.

V gene TRBV6-5 combines with J gene TRBJ1-5; D not resolved. Germline V gene lookup returns CDR1 MNHEY and CDR2 SVGAGI. Trimming left V 0 bases short and J 5 bases short, with 8 bases between. The CDR3 is made up of 14 amino acids. CDR3 region: CASSYSLRDQPQHF. CDR3 in DNA: TGTGCCAGCAGTTACTCGTTGAGGGATCAGCCCCAGCATTTT.

As to this clonotype: A read error may explain this, as a much larger clone is one base away. The chain joins TRBV20-1 to TRBJ1-5; possibly TRBD1 for D (6 bases). Germline lookup yields CDR1 DFQATT and CDR2 SNEGSKA (reference sequence). The CDR3 extends over 12 amino acids. V lost 7 bases to trimming and J lost 10 bases, with 17 bases between them. The CDR3 bases are TGCAGTGTCCCGACAGGCGCGAGACCCCAGCATTTT. As protein: CSVPTGARPQHF.

This clonotype occurred many times. The chain links TRBV24-1 to TRBJ2-1; no clear D gene. V lost 1 base and J lost 9, with 12 bases in between. Per germline, CDR1 KGHDR and CDR2 SFDVKD. The CDR3 runs 14 residues. CDR3 DNA: TGTGCCACCAGTGATTTCGGCAGCCTAAGTGAGCAGTTCTTC. Translation: CATSDFGSLSEQFF.

This sequence joins TRBV6-1 and TRBJ2-1, with 11 bases lining up with TRBD2. Germline lookup yields CDR1 MNHNS and CDR2 SASEGT. CDR3 length: 15 amino acids. V was clipped by 7 bases and J by 3 bases; unmatched bases: 5. The CDR3 DNA reads as TGTGCCAGCAAGCCGGGACTAGCGGTCTACAATGAGCAGTTCTTC. Translation gives CASKPGLAVYNEQFF.

This clonotype has ten or more counts. This chain connects TRBV2 to TRBJ1-1; a weak D match, TRBD1 (6 bases). The V end was cut by 7 bases, the J end by 5 bases, with 20 bases between. This CDR3 region has 15 residues. Germline CDR1 is SNHLY and CDR2 is FYNNEI. CDR3 in amino acids: CASNIEQGGGTEAFF. CDR3 DNA sequence: TGTGCCAGCAATATAGAGCAAGGGGGGGGAACTGAAGCTTTCTTT.

This chain joins TRBV5-1 and TRBJ2-1; maybe TRBD2 (5 bases). The CDR3 is 15 amino acids. V lost 4 bases and J lost 1, with 12 bases in between. The germline V gene encodes CDR1 SGHRS and CDR2 YFSETQ. CDR3 region: CASSPSEGSYNEQFF. CDR3 nucleotides: TGCGCCAGCAGCCCCTCTGAGGGATCCTACAATGAGCAGTTCTTC.

This clonotype showed up many times. The chain has TRBV7-9 and TRBJ2-5; D uncertain. This CDR3 is built from 15 residues. V shed 2 bases and J shed 1 base, with 11 bases lying between them. CDR1 and CDR2 (germline): SEHNR, FQNEAQ (reference sequence). The chain's CDR3 is CASSLRRRPQETQYF. CDR3 DNA sequence: TGTGCCAGCAGCTTAAGAAGGCGACCCCAAGAGACCCAGTACTTC.

The chain is built from TRBV11-3 and TRBJ1-1, with D tentatively TRBD1 (5 bases). The germline V gene has CDR1 SGHNT and CDR2 YENEEA. Trimming removed 5 bases from V and 4 bases from J, with 20 bases in between. This CDR3 spans 16 amino acids. The DNA for the CDR3 is TGTGCCAGCAGCGAGGTAGGGTCTGGGGGTACCACTGAAGCTTTCTTT. Translating gives CASSEVGSGGTTEAFF.

The chain uses TRBV28 and TRBJ1-1; maybe TRBD1 (5 bases). The CDR3 totals 14 residues. Trimming took off 7 bases at V and 4 bases at J, with 16 bases between the two ends. Germline V gene lookup returns CDR1 MDHEN and CDR2 SYDVKM. CDR3 amino acids: CASIFRGASTEAFF. As DNA, the CDR3 is TGTGCCAGCATATTTCGGGGCGCAAGCACTGAAGCTTTCTTT.

Concerning this clonotype: A much bigger clone sits one base away, suggesting this may be a read error. In this CDR3 the conserved last residue, phenylalanine or tryptophan, is missing, so a read error is likely. The gene calls are TRBV9 and TRBJ2-7; D may be TRBD1 (6 bases). Germline V gene data show CDR1 as SGDLS and CDR2 as YYNGEE. The CDR3 length is 13 residues. Trimming cost V 5 bases and J 1 base, with 10 bases left between them. CDR3 sequence (DNA): TGTGCCAGCAGACAGACAGGTTCCTACGAGCAGTACCTC. Translating gives CASRQTGSYEQYL.